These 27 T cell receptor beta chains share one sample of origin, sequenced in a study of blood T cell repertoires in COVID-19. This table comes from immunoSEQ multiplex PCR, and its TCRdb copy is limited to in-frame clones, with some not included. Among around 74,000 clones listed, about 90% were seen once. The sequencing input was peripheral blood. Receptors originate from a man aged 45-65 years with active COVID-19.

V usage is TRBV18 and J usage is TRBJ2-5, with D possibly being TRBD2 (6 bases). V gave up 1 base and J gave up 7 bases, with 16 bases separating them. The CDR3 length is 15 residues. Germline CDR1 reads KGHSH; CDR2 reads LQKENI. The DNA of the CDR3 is TGTGCCAGCTCACCACGCGGGGACCCCCCCTGGACCCAGTACTTC. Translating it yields CASSPRGDPPWTQYF.

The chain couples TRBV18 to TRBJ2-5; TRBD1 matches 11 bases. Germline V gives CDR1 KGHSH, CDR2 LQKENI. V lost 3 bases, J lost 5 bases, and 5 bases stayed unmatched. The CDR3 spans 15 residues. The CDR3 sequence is CASSPQGTGGETQYF. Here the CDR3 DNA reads TGTGCCAGCTCACCTCAGGGGACAGGGGGTGAGACCCAGTACTTC.

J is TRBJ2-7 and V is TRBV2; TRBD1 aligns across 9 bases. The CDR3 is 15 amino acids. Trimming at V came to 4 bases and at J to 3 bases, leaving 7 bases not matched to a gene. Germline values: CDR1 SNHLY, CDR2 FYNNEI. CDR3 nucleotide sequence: TGTGCCAGCAGTGCACAGGGGGCCTCACGCTACGAGCAGTACTTC. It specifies CASSAQGASRYEQYF.

CDR3 loop: CASSEVADQPQHF. The CDR3 DNA reads TGTGCCAGCAGTGAAGTTGCGGATCAGCCCCAGCATTTT. This sequence joins TRBV6-1 and TRBJ1-5; D is uncertain. V was trimmed by 1 base and J by 5 bases, leaving 6 bases between them. The CDR3 totals 13 residues. Germline-derived CDR1 and CDR2 are MNHNS and SASEGT.

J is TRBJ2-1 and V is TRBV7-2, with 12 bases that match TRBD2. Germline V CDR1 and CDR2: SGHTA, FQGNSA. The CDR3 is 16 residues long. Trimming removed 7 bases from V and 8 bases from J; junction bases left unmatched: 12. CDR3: CASTPGLAGPRDEQFF. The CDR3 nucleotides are TGTGCCAGCACCCCTGGACTAGCGGGACCTAGAGATGAGCAGTTCTTC.

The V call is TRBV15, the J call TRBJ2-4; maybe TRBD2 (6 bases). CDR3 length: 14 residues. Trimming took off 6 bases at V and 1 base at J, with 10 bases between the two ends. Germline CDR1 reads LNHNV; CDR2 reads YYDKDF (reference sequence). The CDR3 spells CATRGGGAKNIQYF. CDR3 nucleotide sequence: TGTGCCACCAGGGGGGGTGGGGCCAAAAACATTCAGTACTTC.

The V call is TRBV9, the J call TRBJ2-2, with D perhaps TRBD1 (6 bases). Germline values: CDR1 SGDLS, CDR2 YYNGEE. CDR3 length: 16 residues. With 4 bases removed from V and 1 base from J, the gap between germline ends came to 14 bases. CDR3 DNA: TGTGCCAGCAGCCAAGGGGGTGGGGTGAACACCGGGGAGCTGTTTTTT. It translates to CASSQGGGVNTGELFF.

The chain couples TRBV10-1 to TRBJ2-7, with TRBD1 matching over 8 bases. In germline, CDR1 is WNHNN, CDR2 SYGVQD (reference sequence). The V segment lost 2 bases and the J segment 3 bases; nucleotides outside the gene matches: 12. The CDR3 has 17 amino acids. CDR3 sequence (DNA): TGCGCCAGCAGTGAGATCGCCCTCGGGACAGGACACTACGAGCAGTACTTC. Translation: CASSEIALGTGHYEQYF.

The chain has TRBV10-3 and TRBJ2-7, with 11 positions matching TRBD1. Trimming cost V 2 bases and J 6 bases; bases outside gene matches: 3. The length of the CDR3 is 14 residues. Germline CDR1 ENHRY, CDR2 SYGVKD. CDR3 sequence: CAISEPGQGAEQYF. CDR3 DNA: TGTGCCATCAGTGAGCCCGGACAGGGGGCCGAGCAGTACTTC.

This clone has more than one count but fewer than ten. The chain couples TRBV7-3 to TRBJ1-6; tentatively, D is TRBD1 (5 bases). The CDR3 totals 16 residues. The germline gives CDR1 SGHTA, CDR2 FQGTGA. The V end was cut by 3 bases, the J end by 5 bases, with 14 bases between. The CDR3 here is CASSFLGAGNNSPLHF. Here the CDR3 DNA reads TGTGCCAGCAGCTTTCTTGGGGCAGGCAATAATTCACCCCTCCACTTT. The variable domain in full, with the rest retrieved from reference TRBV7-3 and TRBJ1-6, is GAGVSQTPSNKVTEKGKYVELRCDPISGHTALYWYRQSLGQGPEFLIYFQGTGAADDSGLPNDRFFAVRPEGSVSTLKIQRTERGDSAVYLCASSFLGAGNNSPLHFGNGTRLTVT.

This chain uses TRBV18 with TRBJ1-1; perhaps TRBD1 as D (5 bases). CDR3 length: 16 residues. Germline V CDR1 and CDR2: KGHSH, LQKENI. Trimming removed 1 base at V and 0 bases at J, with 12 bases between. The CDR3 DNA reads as TGTGCCAGCTCACCACAGGCGGCCAGGGTGAACACTGAAGCTTTCTTT. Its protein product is CASSPQAARVNTEAFF.

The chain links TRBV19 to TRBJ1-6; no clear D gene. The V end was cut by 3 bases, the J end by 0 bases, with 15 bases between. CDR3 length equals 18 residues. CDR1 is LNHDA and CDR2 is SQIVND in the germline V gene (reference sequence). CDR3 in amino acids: CASSILPVRVSYNSPLHF. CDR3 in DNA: TGTGCCAGTAGTATCTTGCCCGTGCGAGTCTCCTATAATTCACCCCTCCACTTT.

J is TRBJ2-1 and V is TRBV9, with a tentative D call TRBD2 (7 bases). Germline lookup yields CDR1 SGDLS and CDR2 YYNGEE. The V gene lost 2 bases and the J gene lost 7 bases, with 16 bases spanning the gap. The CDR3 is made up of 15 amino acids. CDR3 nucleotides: TGTGCCAGCAGCGTCCTAGGGGGGGCTGCGAATGAGCAGTTCTTC. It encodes CASSVLGGAANEQFF.

The CDR3 sequence: CASSYATGGLYEQYF. The CDR3 DNA is TGTGCCAGCAGTTATGCGACAGGGGGCCTCTACGAGCAGTACTTC. The chain is built from TRBV6-5 and TRBJ2-7; the match to TRBD1 covers 10 bases. Germline values: CDR1 MNHEY, CDR2 SVGAGI. This CDR3 is 15 amino acids long. Trimming cost V 3 bases and J 3 bases; bases outside gene matches: 5.

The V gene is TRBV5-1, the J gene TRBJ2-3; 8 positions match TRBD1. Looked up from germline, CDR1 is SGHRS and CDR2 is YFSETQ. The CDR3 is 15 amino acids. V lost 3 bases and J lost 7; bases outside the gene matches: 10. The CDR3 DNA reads TGCGCCAGCAGCTCCGGACAGGGAAGGTTGCATACGCAGTATTTT. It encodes CASSSGQGRLHTQYF.

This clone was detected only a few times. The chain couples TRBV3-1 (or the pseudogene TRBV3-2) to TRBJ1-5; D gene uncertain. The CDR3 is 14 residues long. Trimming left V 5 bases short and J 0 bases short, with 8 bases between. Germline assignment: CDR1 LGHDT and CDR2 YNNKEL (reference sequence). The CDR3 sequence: CASSGSNSNQPQHF. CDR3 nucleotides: TGTGCCAGCAGCGGGAGCAATAGCAATCAGCCCCAGCATTTT.

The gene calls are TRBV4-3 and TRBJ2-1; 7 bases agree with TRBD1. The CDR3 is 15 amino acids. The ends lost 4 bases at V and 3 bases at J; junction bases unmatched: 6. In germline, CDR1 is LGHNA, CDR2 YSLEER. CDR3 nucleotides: TGCGCCAGCAGCCTCGGACAGGATATCTACAATGAGCAGTTCTTC. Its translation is CASSLGQDIYNEQFF.

The CDR3 reads CASSLMQGEAFF. The CDR3 DNA reads as TGTGCCAGCAGTTTAATGCAGGGCGAAGCTTTCTTT. V is TRBV12-3 or TRBV12-4 and J is TRBJ1-1, with a possible D match to TRBD1 (5 bases). The CDR3 runs to 12 residues. V shed 2 bases and J shed 8 bases, with 9 bases lying between them.

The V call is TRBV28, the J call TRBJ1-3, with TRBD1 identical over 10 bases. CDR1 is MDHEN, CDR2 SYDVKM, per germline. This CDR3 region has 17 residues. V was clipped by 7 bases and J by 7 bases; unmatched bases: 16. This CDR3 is CASTYPLGQGGRNTIYF. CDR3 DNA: TGTGCCAGCACCTACCCCCTTGGACAGGGGGGTAGGAACACCATATATTTT. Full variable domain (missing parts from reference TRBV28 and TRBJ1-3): DVKVTQSSRYLVKRTGEKVFLECVQDMDHENMFWYRQDPGLGLRLIYFSYDVKMKEKGDIPEGYSVSREKKERFSLILESASTNQTSMYLCASTYPLGQGGRNTIYFGEGSWLTVV.

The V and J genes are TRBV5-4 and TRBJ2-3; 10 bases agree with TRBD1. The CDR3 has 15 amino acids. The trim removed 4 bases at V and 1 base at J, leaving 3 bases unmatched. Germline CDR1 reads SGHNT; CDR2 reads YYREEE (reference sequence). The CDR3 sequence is CASSPGTGGTDTQYF. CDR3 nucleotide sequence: TGTGCCAGCAGCCCCGGGACAGGGGGCACAGATACGCAGTATTTT.

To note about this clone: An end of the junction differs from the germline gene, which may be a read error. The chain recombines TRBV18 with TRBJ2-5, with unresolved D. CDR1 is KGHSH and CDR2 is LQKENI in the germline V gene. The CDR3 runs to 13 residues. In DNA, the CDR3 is TGTGCCAGCTCTCCACGGCACACAGAGACCCAGTACTTC. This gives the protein CASSPRHTETQYF.

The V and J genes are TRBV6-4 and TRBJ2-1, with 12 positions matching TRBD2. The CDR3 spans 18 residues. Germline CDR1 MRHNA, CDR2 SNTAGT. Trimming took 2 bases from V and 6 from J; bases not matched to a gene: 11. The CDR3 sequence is CASSDQTSSGGASNEQFF. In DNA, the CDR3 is TGTGCCAGCAGTGACCAGACATCTAGCGGGGGGGCGAGCAATGAGCAGTTCTTC.

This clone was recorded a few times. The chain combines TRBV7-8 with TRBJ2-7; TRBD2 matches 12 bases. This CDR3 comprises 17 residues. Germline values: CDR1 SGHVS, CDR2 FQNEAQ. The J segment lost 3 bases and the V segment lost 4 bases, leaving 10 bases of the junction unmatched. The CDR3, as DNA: TGTGCCAGCAGCTCGACTAGCGGGAGTGGCGATTTCTACGAGCAGTACTTC. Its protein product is CASSSTSGSGDFYEQYF.

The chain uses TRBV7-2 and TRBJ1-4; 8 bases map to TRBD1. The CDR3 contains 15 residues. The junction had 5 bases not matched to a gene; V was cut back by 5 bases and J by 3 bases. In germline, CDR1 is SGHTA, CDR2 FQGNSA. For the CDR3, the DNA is TGTGCCAGCAGCCTTTGGACAGGGCCTAATGAAAAACTGTTTTTT. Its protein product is CASSLWTGPNEKLFF.

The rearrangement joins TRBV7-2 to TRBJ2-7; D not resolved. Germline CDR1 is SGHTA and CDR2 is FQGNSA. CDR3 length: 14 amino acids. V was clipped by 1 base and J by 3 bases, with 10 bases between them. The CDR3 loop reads CASSLGISNYEQYF. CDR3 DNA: TGTGCCAGCAGCTTAGGAATCTCTAACTACGAGCAGTACTTC. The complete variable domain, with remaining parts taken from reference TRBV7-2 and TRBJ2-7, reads GAGVSQSPSNKVTEKGKDVELRCDPISGHTALYWYRQSLGQGLEFLIYFQGNSAPDKSGLPSDRFSAERTGGSVSTLTIQRTQQEDSAVYLCASSLGISNYEQYFGPGTRLTVT.

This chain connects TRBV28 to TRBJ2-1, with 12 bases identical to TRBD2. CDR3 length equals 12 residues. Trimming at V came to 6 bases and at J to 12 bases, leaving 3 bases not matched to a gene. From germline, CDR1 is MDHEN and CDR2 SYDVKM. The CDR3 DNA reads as TGTGCCAGCAGCCCACTAGCGGGAGGGCAGTTCTTC. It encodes CASSPLAGGQFF.

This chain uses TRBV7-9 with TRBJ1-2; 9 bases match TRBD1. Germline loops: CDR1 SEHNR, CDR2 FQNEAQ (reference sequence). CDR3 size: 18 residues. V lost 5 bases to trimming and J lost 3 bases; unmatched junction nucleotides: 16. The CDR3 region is CASSQTRDRVYSDYGYTF. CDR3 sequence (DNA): TGTGCCAGCAGCCAAACCCGGGACAGGGTTTACTCCGACTATGGCTACACCTTC.